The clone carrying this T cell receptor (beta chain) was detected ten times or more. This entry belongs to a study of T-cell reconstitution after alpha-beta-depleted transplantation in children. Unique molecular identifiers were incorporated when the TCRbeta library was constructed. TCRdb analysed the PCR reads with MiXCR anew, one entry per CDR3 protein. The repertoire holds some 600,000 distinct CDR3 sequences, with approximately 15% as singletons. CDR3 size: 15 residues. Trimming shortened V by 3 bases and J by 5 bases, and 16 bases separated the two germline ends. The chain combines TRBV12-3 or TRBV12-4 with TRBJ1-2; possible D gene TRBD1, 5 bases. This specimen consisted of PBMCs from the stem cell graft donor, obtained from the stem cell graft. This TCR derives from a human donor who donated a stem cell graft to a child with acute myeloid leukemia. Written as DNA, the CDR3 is TGTGCCAGCAGTTTTAACGAAGGGGAGGGATATGGCTACACCTTC. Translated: CASSFNEGEGYGYTF.